The TCR beta chain under discussion was sequenced for a study of OX40 agonist ivuxolimab in advanced cancers. Across the whole study: The drug used for patients, ivuxolimab, was an agonistic anti-OX40 (CD134) antibody. Study-wide findings and caveats: Expanded clones tended on average to be more numerous among CD8+ T cells than CD4+. Low clonal expansion, among the lowest seen, marked partial responders at 0.1-3.0 mg/kg. Dosing at 0.1 to 3.0 mg/kg was accompanied by clonal expansion of CD4+ and CD8+ blood T cells by week 6.

About this clone itself: The antigen is undetermined.

Profiling relied on immunoSEQ multiplex PCR, and the TCRdb table lists in-frame clones only, not all of them. In the table there are around 90,000 clones, 80% to 90% of which are singletons. Germline loops: CDR1 SGHTS, CDR2 YDEGEE. The CDR3 is 15 amino acids. V trimming: 6 bases; J trimming: 5 bases; junction bases outside the gene matches: 13. Source: CD4+ or CD8+ T cells sorted from blood, taken in a trial of the OX40 agonist ivuxolimab. The chain has TRBV5-8 and TRBJ2-7; 8 positions match TRBD2. The sequence was collected from an adult with an advanced solid tumor such as melanoma, head and neck, liver or kidney cancer. The CDR3 sequence: CASTFWTGGVNEQYF. DNA of the CDR3: TGTGCCAGCACCTTCTGGACCGGGGGGGTTAACGAGCAGTACTTC.